This TCR beta chain was observed in a study of T cell responses to AZD1222 COVID-19 vaccine. Germline V gene lookup returns CDR1 SQVTM and CDR2 ANQGSEA. The CDR3 has 12 amino acids. V lost 8 bases, J lost 4 bases, and 4 bases stayed unmatched. Overall study findings and caveats: Spike was spanned by vaccine-associated CD4 TCRs, which were dominant at 160-218 and 743-854.

TCRdb keeps only in-frame clones here, not all; method: immunoSEQ multiplex PCR. The sample yields approximately 150,000 clones, roughly 90% seen once. Worth noting for this clone: Its cognate antigen is unknown.

V and J are TRBV29-1 and TRBJ1-2; 10 bases fit TRBD1. The source was peripheral blood, collected 28 days after the second dose of the MenACWY control vaccine. This TCR derives from an adult who received the MenACWY meningococcal vaccine as a control. CDR3: CSTGQGTYGYTF. DNA for the CDR3: TGCAGCACGGGACAGGGGACCTATGGCTACACCTTC.